These T cell receptor beta chains were read from a single sample in a study of PD-1 blockade in classical Hodgkin lymphoma. TCRdb's copy holds only in-frame clones and misses some; the assay was immunoSEQ multiplex PCR. The repertoire has about 39,000 clones, about 70% of them found once; the top ten carry roughly 14%. The sample here was peripheral blood mononuclear cells (PBMCs), taken before the second cycle of nivolumab. The receptors derive from a human donor with classical Hodgkin lymphoma. CDR3s include the opening cysteine and the closing phenylalanine or tryptophan. The order of the fields is CDR3 protein, CDR3 DNA, J gene, V gene, D gene, clone size. A D gene is named only where the DNA matches it firmly. Clone size is not always given. Where it is, it says once, few, many or a class for expanded clones.

cdr3_aa: CASSPGTATGNTIYF
cdr3_nt: TGCGCCAGCAGCCCGGGGACAGCCACTGGAAACACCATATATTTT
j_call: TRBJ1-3
v_call: TRBV5-1
d_call: TRBD1
clone_size: -

cdr3_aa: CASSLGPGGRGYTF
cdr3_nt: TGTGCCAGCAGCTTAGGGCCAGGGGGTCGAGGCTACACCTTC
j_call: TRBJ1-2
v_call: TRBV7-3
d_call: TRBD1
clone_size: -

cdr3_aa: CASSTGLAGGPTGELFF
cdr3_nt: TGTGCCAGCAGCACCGGACTAGCGGGGGGGCCCACCGGGGAGCTGTTTTTT
j_call: TRBJ2-2
v_call: TRBV9
d_call: TRBD2
clone_size: few

cdr3_aa: CASSVGQNNEKLFF
cdr3_nt: TGTGCCAGCAGCGTAGGACAGAATAATGAAAAACTGTTTTTT
j_call: TRBJ1-4
v_call: TRBV9
d_call: -
clone_size: -

cdr3_aa: CASSIYPTSGDYEQYF
cdr3_nt: TGTGCCAGTAGTATATACCCCACTAGCGGGGACTACGAGCAGTACTTC
j_call: TRBJ2-7
v_call: TRBV19
d_call: TRBD2
clone_size: -

cdr3_aa: CASSKTGARNFYEQYF
cdr3_nt: TGTGCCAGCAGTAAGACAGGCGCCCGGAACTTCTACGAGCAGTACTTC
j_call: TRBJ2-7
v_call: TRBV4-2
d_call: -
clone_size: few

cdr3_aa: CSVAGMTEAFF
cdr3_nt: TGCAGCGTCGCAGGGATGACTGAAGCTTTCTTT
j_call: TRBJ1-1
v_call: TRBV29-1
d_call: -
clone_size: -

cdr3_aa: CASSLAASIYEQYF
cdr3_nt: TGCGCCAGCAGCTTGGCCGCTAGTATCTACGAGCAGTACTTC
j_call: TRBJ2-7
v_call: TRBV5-1
d_call: -
clone_size: -

cdr3_aa: CASSLAAGTDYGYTF
cdr3_nt: TGTGCCAGCAGCTTAGCCGCCGGGACAGACTATGGCTACACCTTC
j_call: TRBJ1-2
v_call: TRBV7-9
d_call: TRBD1
clone_size: few

cdr3_aa: CASSRGQPNSPLHF
cdr3_nt: TGTGCCAGCAGCCGGGGACAGCCGAATTCACCCCTCCACTTT
j_call: TRBJ1-6
v_call: TRBV2
d_call: TRBD1
clone_size: -

cdr3_aa: CASSTGNTRGETQYF
cdr3_nt: TGTGCCAGTTCGACAGGGAATACGCGGGGTGAGACCCAGTACTTC
j_call: TRBJ2-5
v_call: TRBV19
d_call: -
clone_size: -

cdr3_aa: CASSFGRVKETQYF
cdr3_nt: TGCGCCAGCAGCTTCGGCAGGGTGAAAGAGACCCAGTACTTC
j_call: TRBJ2-5
v_call: TRBV5-1
d_call: -
clone_size: -

cdr3_aa: CASSPDWEDQETQYF
cdr3_nt: TGTGCCAGCAGCCCGGACTGGGAGGATCAAGAGACCCAGTACTTC
j_call: TRBJ2-5
v_call: TRBV11-3
d_call: -
clone_size: once

cdr3_aa: CATMTGPGELFF
cdr3_nt: TGTGCCACCATGACAGGGCCCGGGGAGCTGTTTTTT
j_call: TRBJ2-2
v_call: TRBV15
d_call: TRBD1
clone_size: few

cdr3_aa: CASSSGTGVEKLFF
cdr3_nt: TGTGCCAGCAGTTCTGGGACAGGGGTTGAAAAACTGTTTTTT
j_call: TRBJ1-4
v_call: TRBV27
d_call: TRBD1
clone_size: few

cdr3_aa: CASSPGGPGHTEAFF
cdr3_nt: TGTGCCAGCAGCCCTGGCGGCCCAGGTCACACTGAAGCTTTCTTT
j_call: TRBJ1-1
v_call: TRBV11-3
d_call: -
clone_size: medium-sized

cdr3_aa: CASGGLSYNEQFF
cdr3_nt: TGTGCCAGCGGGGGACTGTCCTACAATGAGCAGTTCTTC
j_call: TRBJ2-1
v_call: TRBV6-1
d_call: -
clone_size: once

cdr3_aa: CASSRIDTVAKNIQYF
cdr3_nt: TGTGCCAGTAGTCGTATAGATACGGTAGCCAAAAACATTCAGTACTTC
j_call: TRBJ2-4
v_call: TRBV19
d_call: -
clone_size: -

cdr3_aa: CASEVNTEAFF
cdr3_nt: TGTGCCAGCGAGGTGAACACTGAAGCTTTCTTT
j_call: TRBJ1-1
v_call: TRBV10-3
d_call: -
clone_size: few

cdr3_aa: CASSDQGGQETQYF
cdr3_nt: TGCGCCAGCAGCGATCAAGGGGGCCAAGAGACCCAGTACTTC
j_call: TRBJ2-5
v_call: TRBV4-1
d_call: -
clone_size: -

cdr3_aa: CASSLSSGSSYEQYF
cdr3_nt: TGTGCCAGCAGTTTGTCTAGCGGGAGCTCCTACGAGCAGTACTTC
j_call: TRBJ2-7
v_call: TRBV2
d_call: TRBD2
clone_size: once

cdr3_aa: CASSLWGGLTYEQYF
cdr3_nt: TGTGCCAGCAGTTTATGGGGGGGCCTGACCTACGAGCAGTACTTC
j_call: TRBJ2-7
v_call: TRBV27
d_call: -
clone_size: -

cdr3_aa: CASSMTLQETQYF
cdr3_nt: TGTGCCAGCTCCATGACGCTCCAAGAGACCCAGTACTTC
j_call: TRBJ2-5
v_call: TRBV18
d_call: -
clone_size: many

cdr3_aa: CARSLTQEPSTDTQYF
cdr3_nt: TGTGCCAGAAGCCTAACACAGGAGCCTAGCACAGATACGCAGTATTTT
j_call: TRBJ2-3
v_call: TRBV5-3
d_call: -
clone_size: -

cdr3_aa: CASSVNTGELFF
cdr3_nt: TGTGCCAGCAGCGTGAACACCGGGGAGCTGTTTTTT
j_call: TRBJ2-2
v_call: TRBV9
d_call: -
clone_size: -

cdr3_aa: CASRADMLVETQYF
cdr3_nt: TGTGCCAGCAGGGCCGATATGTTGGTGGAGACCCAGTACTTC
j_call: TRBJ2-5
v_call: TRBV2
d_call: -
clone_size: -

cdr3_aa: CASSYSIGAPEAFF
cdr3_nt: TGTGCCAGCAGTTACTCGATTGGCGCTCCTGAAGCTTTCTTT
j_call: TRBJ1-1
v_call: TRBV6-5
d_call: -
clone_size: -

cdr3_aa: CASSLYRQGTEAFF
cdr3_nt: TGTGCCAGCAGTTTATATAGGCAGGGCACAGAAGCTTTCTTT
j_call: TRBJ1-1
v_call: TRBV27
d_call: -
clone_size: -

cdr3_aa: CASSSRQGGNTGELFF
cdr3_nt: TGCGCCAGCAGCTCCCGACAGGGGGGCAACACCGGGGAGCTGTTTTTT
j_call: TRBJ2-2
v_call: TRBV4-1
d_call: TRBD1
clone_size: -

cdr3_aa: CASSVASRINYGYTF
cdr3_nt: TGTGCCAGCAGCGTAGCGTCTAGGATAAACTATGGCTACACCTTC
j_call: TRBJ1-2
v_call: TRBV9
d_call: -
clone_size: -

cdr3_aa: CASRPSRGPNTEAFF
cdr3_nt: TGTGCCAGCAGGCCGTCCAGGGGGCCGAACACTGAAGCTTTCTTT
j_call: TRBJ1-1
v_call: TRBV27
d_call: TRBD1
clone_size: -

cdr3_aa: CASSEQGSLTEAFF
cdr3_nt: TGTGCCAGCAGTGAACAGGGATCGTTGACTGAAGCTTTCTTT
j_call: TRBJ1-1
v_call: TRBV2
d_call: -
clone_size: -

cdr3_aa: CSAWDTLHEQYF
cdr3_nt: TGCAGCGCCTGGGACACCCTCCACGAGCAGTACTTC
j_call: TRBJ2-7
v_call: TRBV29-1
d_call: -
clone_size: few

cdr3_aa: CARSVPRGGYTF
cdr3_nt: TGTGCCCGGAGTGTACCCCGTGGTGGCTACACCTTC
j_call: TRBJ1-2
v_call: TRBV30
d_call: -
clone_size: -

cdr3_aa: CASSMYPRTADTQYF
cdr3_nt: TGTGCCAGTAGTATGTATCCCAGGACAGCAGATACGCAGTATTTT
j_call: TRBJ2-3
v_call: TRBV19
d_call: -
clone_size: few

cdr3_aa: CSVGILGERTEAFF
cdr3_nt: TGCAGCGTTGGGATTTTGGGGGAGAGGACTGAAGCTTTCTTT
j_call: TRBJ1-1
v_call: TRBV29-1
d_call: -
clone_size: -

cdr3_aa: CASSETTGHPMDIQYF
cdr3_nt: TGCGCCAGCAGCGAAACGACGGGACACCCCATGGACATTCAGTACTTC
j_call: TRBJ2-4
v_call: TRBV5-1
d_call: -
clone_size: few

cdr3_aa: CASSLESVRASYEQYF
cdr3_nt: TGTGCCAGCAGCTTGGAAAGCGTCAGGGCGTCCTACGAGCAGTACTTC
j_call: TRBJ2-7
v_call: TRBV5-5
d_call: -
clone_size: -

cdr3_aa: CASSSSSGTRLDTQYF
cdr3_nt: TGCGCCAGCAGCAGTTCTTCCGGGACTAGATTAGATACGCAGTATTTT
j_call: TRBJ2-3
v_call: TRBV5-1
d_call: TRBD2
clone_size: -